There are many counts of the clone carrying this T cell receptor beta chain. MiXCR, applied by TCRdb to the 5' RACE reads, yields one record per CDR3 protein. The top ten clones hold 1.9% of a sample with tens of thousands of distinct CDR3 sequences, 7% to 10% of them seen once. Time point described: longitudinal time-point 3. This entry is derived from a study of neurological immune-mediated disorders. The CDR3 runs to 17 residues. V was pared by 4 bases and J by 5 bases, with 16 bases of the junction left unmatched. Germline V CDR1 and CDR2: LGHNA, YSLEER. The chain uses TRBV4-3 and TRBJ1-1, with 7 bases that match TRBD1. The source of this sequence is a woman aged 40 to 50 in good health. The sequenced sample consisted of PBMCs. CDR3 loop: CASSRGQNFGLLTEAFF. The CDR3 DNA reads as TGCGCCAGCAGCCGGGGACAGAATTTTGGGTTATTAACTGAAGCTTTCTTT.